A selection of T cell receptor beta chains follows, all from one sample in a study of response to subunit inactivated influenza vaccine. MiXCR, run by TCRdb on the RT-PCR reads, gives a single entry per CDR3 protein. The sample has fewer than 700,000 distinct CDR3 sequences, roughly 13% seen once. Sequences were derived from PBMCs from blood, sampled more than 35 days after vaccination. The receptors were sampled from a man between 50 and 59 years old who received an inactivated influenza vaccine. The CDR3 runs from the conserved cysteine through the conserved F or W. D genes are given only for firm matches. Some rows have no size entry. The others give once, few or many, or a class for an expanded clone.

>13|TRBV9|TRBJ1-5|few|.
CASSAGRGEPQHF
TGTGCCAGCAGCGCGGGGAGAGGGGAGCCCCAGCATTTT
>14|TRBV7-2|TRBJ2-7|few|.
CASSTAGSSYEQYF
TGTGCCAGCAGTACTGCAGGGAGCTCCTACGAGCAGTACTTC
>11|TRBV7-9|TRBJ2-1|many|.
CASSLEMEQFF
TGTGCCAGCAGCTTAGAAATGGAGCAGTTCTTC
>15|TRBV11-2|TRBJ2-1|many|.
CASSLDPSPGAGQFF
TGTGCCAGCAGCTTAGATCCATCCCCGGGGGCCGGGCAGTTCTTC
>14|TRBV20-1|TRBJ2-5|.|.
CSAKTGLVKETQYF
TGCAGTGCAAAGACAGGACTAGTGAAAGAGACCCAGTACTTC
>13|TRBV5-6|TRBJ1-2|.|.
CASSPRGGYGYTF
TGTGCCAGCAGCCCTAGGGGGGGCTATGGCTACACCTTC
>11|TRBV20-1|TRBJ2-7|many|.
CSANRMDEQYF
TGCAGTGCTAATAGGATGGACGAGCAGTACTTC
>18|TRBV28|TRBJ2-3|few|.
CASSLRQSLGYSTDTQYF
TGTGCCAGCAGTTTACGCCAGTCCCTGGGGTATAGCACAGATACGCAGTATTTT
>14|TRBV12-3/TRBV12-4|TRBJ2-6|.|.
CASSSGPGANVLTF
TGTGCCAGCAGTTCCGGCCCTGGGGCCAACGTCCTGACTTTC
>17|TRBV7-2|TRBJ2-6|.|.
CASSLRTADSGANVLTF
TGTGCCAGCAGCTTGAGGACAGCAGACTCTGGGGCCAACGTCCTGACTTTC
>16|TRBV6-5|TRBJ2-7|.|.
CASSYSANRVYGEQYF
TGTGCCAGCAGTTACTCAGCAAACAGGGTCTATGGCGAGCAGTACTTC
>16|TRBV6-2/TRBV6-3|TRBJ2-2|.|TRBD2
CASSPIAGDNTGELFF
TGTGCCAGCAGTCCCATAGCGGGGGATAACACCGGGGAGCTGTTTTTT
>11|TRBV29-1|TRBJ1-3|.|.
CSVGKGNTIYF
TGCAGCGTCGGGAAAGGAAACACCATATATTTT
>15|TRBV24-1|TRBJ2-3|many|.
CATSDFGSYTDTQYF
TGTGCCACCAGTGATTTCGGGTCGTACACAGATACGCAGTATTTT
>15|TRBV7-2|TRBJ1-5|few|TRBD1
CASSSDRGTYQPQHF
TGTGCCAGCAGCTCGGACAGGGGGACCTATCAGCCCCAGCATTTT
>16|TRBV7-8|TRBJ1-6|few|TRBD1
CASSPRQGASNSPLHF
TGTGCCAGCAGCCCGAGACAGGGGGCCAGTAATTCACCCCTCCACTTT
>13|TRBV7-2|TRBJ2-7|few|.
CASSLGYLGEQYF
TGTGCCAGCAGCTTAGGCTATTTAGGCGAGCAGTACTTC
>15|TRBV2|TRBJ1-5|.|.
CASSGDAGGNQPQHF
TGTGCCAGCAGTGGTGATGCGGGGGGGAATCAGCCCCAGCATTTT
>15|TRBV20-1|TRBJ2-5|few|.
CSASPTLATKETQYF
TGCAGTGCTAGCCCGACTTTAGCGACAAAGGAGACCCAGTACTTC
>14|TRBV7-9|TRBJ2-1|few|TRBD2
CASSLGRINNEQFF
TGTGCCAGCAGCCTCGGGAGGATAAACAATGAGCAGTTCTTC
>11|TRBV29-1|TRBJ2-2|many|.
CVCGDTGELFF
TGCGTCTGTGGGGATACCGGGGAGCTGTTTTTT
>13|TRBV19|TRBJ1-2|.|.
CASSERAYYGYTF
TGTGCCAGTAGTGAAAGAGCTTACTATGGCTACACCTTC
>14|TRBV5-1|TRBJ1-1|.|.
CASSPLPVNTEAFF
TGCGCCAGCAGCCCCCTCCCGGTGAACACTGAAGCTTTCTTT
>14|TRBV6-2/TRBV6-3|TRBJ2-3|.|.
CASNPVSGTDTQYF
TGTGCCAGCAATCCGGTTAGCGGCACAGATACGCAGTATTTT
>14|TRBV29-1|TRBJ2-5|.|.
CSVRNRLLQETQYF
TGCAGCGTCCGGAACCGACTGCTACAAGAGACCCAGTACTTC
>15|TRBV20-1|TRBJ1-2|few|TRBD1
CSARAHAGGDYGYTF
TGCAGTGCTAGAGCCCACGCAGGGGGAGACTATGGCTACACCTTC
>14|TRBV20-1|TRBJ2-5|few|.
CSASALGQLETQYF
TGCAGTGCTAGCGCCCTGGGGCAGTTGGAGACCCAGTACTTC
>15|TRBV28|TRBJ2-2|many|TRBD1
CASTPDRGFTGELFF
TGTGCCAGCACCCCAGACAGGGGGTTCACCGGGGAGCTGTTTTTT
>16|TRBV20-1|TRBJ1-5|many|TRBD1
CSARSGQGGFNQPQHF
TGCAGTGCTAGGTCAGGACAGGGGGGTTTCAATCAGCCCCAGCATTTT
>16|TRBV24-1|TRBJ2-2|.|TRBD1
CATSAGTGGNTGELFF
TGTGCCACCAGTGCCGGGACAGGGGGCAACACCGGGGAGCTGTTTTTT
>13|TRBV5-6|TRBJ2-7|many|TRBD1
CASRKGQGYEQYF
TGTGCCAGCAGGAAAGGACAGGGTTACGAGCAGTACTTC
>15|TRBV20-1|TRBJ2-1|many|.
CSAREGSNSYNEQFF
TGCAGTGCTAGAGAGGGATCCAACTCCTACAATGAGCAGTTCTTC
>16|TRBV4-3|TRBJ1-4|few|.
CASSQQAGQTNEKLFF
TGCGCCAGCAGCCAACAAGCCGGCCAGACTAATGAAAAACTGTTTTTT
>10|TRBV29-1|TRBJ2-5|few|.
CSVYRDSLYF
TGCAGCGTTTACCGGGACTCGTTATACTTC
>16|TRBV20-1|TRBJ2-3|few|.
CSARGGNRASTDTQYF
TGCAGTGCTAGAGGAGGGAACAGGGCGAGCACAGATACGCAGTATTTT
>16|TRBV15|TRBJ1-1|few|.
CATSTDRQTGNTEAFF
TGTGCCACCAGCACCGACCGCCAAACCGGGAACACTGAAGCTTTCTTT
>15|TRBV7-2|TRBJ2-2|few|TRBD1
CASSLQGASTGELFF
TGTGCCAGCAGCTTACAGGGGGCGAGTACCGGGGAGCTGTTTTTT
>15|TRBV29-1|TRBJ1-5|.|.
CSASTGQTLTDTQHF
TGCAGCGCTTCGACGGGGCAAACACTAACAGATACGCAGCATTTT
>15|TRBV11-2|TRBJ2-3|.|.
CASSLDTHSTDTQYF
TGTGCCAGCAGCTTAGACACCCATAGCACAGATACGCAGTATTTT
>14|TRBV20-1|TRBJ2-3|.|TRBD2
CSAREAGYTDTQYF
TGCAGTGCTAGAGAAGCGGGGTACACAGATACGCAGTATTTT